The sequence of this T cell receptor beta chain was determined in a study of shared clonotypes between healthy human individuals. Study background: Those who served as donors were a couple of women and three men between the ages of 18 and 49.

Study findings and constraints: Rarefaction indicated that sorted-subset sequencing remained incomplete although depth was large. Investigators expected sequencing depth to affect clonotype sharing among donors. The researchers took only blood, and tissue repertoires probably look different.

Positive CCR7 selection of CD45RO-negative cells yielded the naive CD8 cells, and terminally differentiated effector memory CD45RA+ cells were excluded. The V end lost 0 bases, the J end lost 0 bases, and 8 bases lay between the germline ends. CDR1 SGHVS and CDR2 FNYEAQ come from the germline V gene. The CDR3 sequence is 15 residues long. Of note for this clone: As yet, its antigen is unknown.

Produced via immunoSEQ multiplex PCR; TCRdb's table is partial and in-frame only. The sample has 630,000 or so clones; 98% are singletons. The rearrangement uses TRBV7-6 and TRBJ1-1; perhaps TRBD1 as D (6 bases). The receptor's source is a man in his thirties or forties in good health. The sequenced sample consisted of naive CD8+ T cells sorted from blood. This CDR3 reads CASSLAGGMNTEAFF. CDR3 DNA: TGTGCCAGCAGCTTAGCGGGGGGCATGAACACTGAAGCTTTCTTT.